These 23 T cell receptor beta chains were sequenced from one sample in a study of cytomegalovirus exposure and HLA in healthy donors. Produced via immunoSEQ multiplex PCR; TCRdb's table is partial and in-frame only. The sample lists under 150,000 clones; around 87% were seen once. The specimen was PBMCs. The source of these receptors is a man aged 18 to 30 in good health and CMV-seropositive.

This chain connects TRBV14 to TRBJ1-2; unclear D gene. This CDR3 is built from 16 residues. The germline V gene has CDR1 SGHDN and CDR2 FVKESK. Trimming took 6 bases from V and 2 from J, leaving 19 bases between them. The CDR3 reads CASSINYLVWNYGYTF. CDR3 nucleotides: TGTGCCAGCAGTATAAATTACTTGGTATGGAACTATGGCTACACCTTC.

The J gene is TRBJ1-2, the V gene TRBV7-6; D uncertain. Trimming left V 6 bases short and J 2 bases short, with 16 bases between. Germline assignment: CDR1 SGHVS and CDR2 FNYEAQ. This CDR3 contains 15 residues. CDR3 sequence reads: CASRDIRRRNYGYTF. CDR3 DNA sequence: TGTGCCAGCAGGGATATCCGACGGAGAAACTATGGCTACACCTTC.

This chain joins TRBV5-1 and TRBJ1-2; D gene unclear. Germline V CDR1 and CDR2: SGHRS, YFSETQ. The V end lost 0 bases, the J end lost 7 bases, and 16 bases lay between the germline ends. There are 15 residues in the CDR3. CDR3: CASSLAWIDPSGYTF. The CDR3 DNA reads as TGCGCCAGCAGCTTGGCTTGGATCGACCCTAGTGGCTACACCTTC. Drawing the rest from reference TRBV5-1 and TRBJ1-2, the complete variable domain is KAGVTQTPRYLIKTRGQQVTLSCSPISGHRSVSWYQQTPGQGLQFLFEYFSETQRNKGNFPGRFSGRQFSNSRSEMNVSTLELGDSALYLCASSLAWIDPSGYTFGSGTRLTVV.

V usage is TRBV5-1 and J usage is TRBJ1-2; D gene ambiguous. The CDR3 runs to 12 residues. CDR1 is SGHRS and CDR2 is YFSETQ in the germline V gene. V was pared by 0 bases and J by 4 bases, with 4 bases between. The CDR3 spells CASSLESYGYTF. The CDR3 DNA sequence: TGCGCCAGCAGCTTGGAGAGCTATGGCTACACCTTC. The whole variable domain, filled in from reference TRBV5-1 and TRBJ1-2, reads KAGVTQTPRYLIKTRGQQVTLSCSPISGHRSVSWYQQTPGQGLQFLFEYFSETQRNKGNFPGRFSGRQFSNSRSEMNVSTLELGDSALYLCASSLESYGYTFGSGTRLTVV.

This rearrangement joins TRBV6-1 to TRBJ1-2, with no clear D. The CDR3 has 11 residues. Trimming shortened V by 6 bases and J by 5 bases, and 7 bases separated the two germline ends. Germline V gives CDR1 MNHNS, CDR2 SASEGT. This CDR3 is CASSSEYGYTF. The CDR3 coding sequence is TGTGCCAGCAGCTCTGAGTATGGCTACACCTTC.

The chain is built from TRBV10-1 and TRBJ2-3, with TRBD1 matching 8 bases. This CDR3 region has 13 residues. V dropped 6 bases and J dropped 6; count of bases not matched to a gene: 5. Germline V gives CDR1 WNHNN, CDR2 SYGVQD (reference sequence). The CDR3: CASRRQGSDTQYF. The CDR3 coding sequence is TGCGCCAGCAGAAGACAGGGGTCGGATACGCAGTATTTT.

This chain uses TRBV9 with TRBJ1-1; maybe TRBD1 (5 bases). Germline loops: CDR1 SGDLS, CDR2 YYNGEE. The CDR3 extends over 14 amino acids. The V end lost 1 base, the J end lost 5 bases, and 12 bases lay between the germline ends. CDR3 protein: CASSVSPRGTEAFF. The CDR3 nucleotides are TGTGCCAGCAGCGTATCTCCCCGGGGGACTGAAGCTTTCTTT.

This chain uses TRBV5-4 with TRBJ1-6, with 7 bases fitting TRBD1. The J segment lost 14 bases and the V segment lost 3 bases, leaving 17 bases of the junction unmatched. The CDR3 length is 16 residues. Germline CDR1 SGHNT, CDR2 YYREEE (reference sequence). As DNA, the CDR3 is TGTGCCAGCAGCTCCCGCGGGGGGGACAGCCACAGGGCCCTCCACTTT. Its translation is CASSSRGGDSHRALHF.

The chain uses TRBV2 and TRBJ1-1; possibly TRBD1 for D (6 bases). V dropped 8 bases and J dropped 4 bases, with 14 bases sitting between them. The CDR3 has 13 residues. Germline CDR1 reads SNHLY; CDR2 reads FYNNEI. The CDR3 nucleotides are TGTGCCAGCCCACCCCAGGGGAGCACTGAAGCTTTCTTT. This translates into CASPPQGSTEAFF. Supplemented by reference TRBV2 and TRBJ1-1, the full variable domain reads EPEVTQTPSHQVTQMGQEVILRCVPISNHLYFYWYRQILGQKVEFLVSFYNNEISEKSEIFDDQFSVERPDGSNFTLKIRSTKLEDSAMYFCASPPQGSTEAFFGQGTRLTVV.

The gene calls are TRBV6-6 and TRBJ2-4, with TRBD1 matching over 8 bases. The trim removed 6 bases at V and 2 bases at J, leaving 3 bases unmatched. Germline V gene lookup returns CDR1 MNHNY and CDR2 SVGAGI (reference sequence). The CDR3 consists of 14 residues. CDR3 in amino acids: CASRDRGTKNIQYF. The CDR3 coding sequence is TGTGCCAGCAGAGACAGGGGTACCAAAAACATTCAGTACTTC.

The chain combines TRBV28 with TRBJ2-7; D ambiguous. Trimming cost V 3 bases and J 2 bases, with 11 bases left between them. CDR3 length equals 14 residues. The germline V gene encodes CDR1 MDHEN and CDR2 SYDVKM. CDR3 sequence: CASSFIGLTYEQYF. Written as DNA, the CDR3 is TGTGCCAGCAGTTTCATCGGTTTAACCTACGAGCAGTACTTC.

J is TRBJ1-1 and V is TRBV2; D may be TRBD1 (5 bases). V gave up 5 bases and J gave up 1 base, with 11 bases separating them. Germline V lookup: CDR1 SNHLY, CDR2 FYNNEI. This CDR3 is built from 14 residues. In nucleotides, the CDR3 is TGTGCCAGCAGTTTGGGGGGAACGAACACTGAAGCTTTCTTT. Translating it yields CASSLGGTNTEAFF.

The chain recombines TRBV30 with TRBJ2-3; TRBD2 agrees at 8 bases. There are 14 residues in the CDR3. J was trimmed by 1 base and V by 3 bases; bases with no gene match: 3. Looked up from germline, CDR1 is GTSNPN and CDR2 is SVGIG (reference sequence). Here the CDR3 reads CAWRKLAGTDTQYF. The DNA for the CDR3 is TGTGCCTGGAGAAAACTAGCGGGCACAGATACGCAGTATTTT.

There are a few counts of this clone. The rearrangement uses TRBV5-1 and TRBJ2-2; 7 nucleotides line up with TRBD2. CDR1 SGHRS and CDR2 YFSETQ come from the germline V gene. Trimming at V came to 4 bases and at J to 1 base, leaving 7 bases not matched to a gene. The CDR3 extends over 16 amino acids. CDR3 protein: CASSGHGGKNTGELFF. CDR3 DNA sequence: TGCGCCAGCAGCGGGCACGGGGGGAAGAACACCGGGGAGCTGTTTTTT.

The chain couples TRBV19 to TRBJ2-7, with a weak D call TRBD1 (6 bases). There are 13 residues in the CDR3. V gave up 3 bases and J gave up 2 bases, with 8 bases separating them. Per germline, CDR1 LNHDA and CDR2 SQIVND (reference sequence). The DNA of the CDR3 is TGTGCCAGTAGTATTACAGGGACCTACGAGCAGTACTTC. This gives the protein CASSITGTYEQYF.

This clone has more than one count but fewer than ten. The rearrangement uses TRBV5-1 and TRBJ2-7, with TRBD1 matching 10 bases. CDR1 SGHRS and CDR2 YFSETQ come from the germline V gene. The CDR3 loop spans 15 amino acids. The trim removed 4 bases at V and 1 base at J, leaving 5 bases unmatched. The CDR3 loop is CASSLGQGPSYEQYF. The CDR3 nucleotides read TGCGCCAGCAGCCTGGGACAGGGGCCTTCCTACGAGCAGTACTTC.

In this sample, this clone turned up a few times. This rearrangement joins TRBV18 to TRBJ1-6; D gene ambiguous. With 6 bases removed from V and 7 bases from J, the gap between germline ends came to 13 bases. Germline V CDR1 and CDR2: KGHSH, LQKENI. This CDR3 is 14 amino acids long. This CDR3 reads CASSVDSQNSPLHF. For the CDR3, the DNA is TGTGCCAGCTCCGTTGACTCCCAAAATTCACCCCTCCACTTT.

This rearrangement joins TRBV5-4 to TRBJ2-4, with D possibly matching TRBD2 (6 bases). The germline V gene has CDR1 SGHNT and CDR2 YYREEE (reference sequence). The CDR3 is 15 amino acids. Trimming removed 0 bases from V and 5 bases from J, with 12 bases in between. The CDR3 sequence: CASSLAGTYENIQYF. The CDR3 bases are TGTGCCAGCAGCTTGGCCGGGACTTACGAAAACATTCAGTACTTC.

This clone is a singleton in its sample. V is TRBV19 and J is TRBJ1-2, with D unresolved. This CDR3 region has 16 residues. Trimming pared 7 bases from V and 2 bases from J, leaving 20 bases between. Per the germline V gene, CDR1 is LNHDA and CDR2 is SQIVND (reference sequence). The DNA of the CDR3 is TGTGCCAGTACCCTTTTCGCGGCAGTAGGAAACTATGGCTACACCTTC. Encoded protein: CASTLFAAVGNYGYTF. Based on the CDR3 plus reference TRBV19 and TRBJ1-2, the full variable domain is DGGITQSPKYLFRKEGQNVTLSCEQNLNHDAMYWYRQDPGQGLRLIYYSQIVNDFQKGDIAEGYSVSREKKESFPLTVTSAQKNPTAFYLCASTLFAAVGNYGYTFGSGTRLTVV.

V gene TRBV9 combines with J gene TRBJ2-1; no reliable D call. From germline, CDR1 is SGDLS and CDR2 YYNGEE. CDR3 length: 11 residues. V was shortened by 4 bases and J by 4 bases, with 3 bases between the two germline ends. The CDR3 sequence is CASSTYNEQFF. As DNA, the CDR3 is TGTGCCAGCAGCACATACAATGAGCAGTTCTTC.

V usage is TRBV30 and J usage is TRBJ1-6; TRBD1 matches at 7 bases. Germline-derived CDR1 and CDR2 are GTSNPN and SVGIG (reference sequence). The CDR3 contains 13 residues. J was trimmed by 8 bases and V by 5 bases; bases with no gene match: 6. CDR3 residues: CAWDTGVDSPLHF. The CDR3, as DNA: TGTGCCTGGGATACAGGGGTTGATTCACCCCTCCACTTT.

The V call is TRBV30, the J call TRBJ2-3; TRBD2 matches at 9 bases. CDR3 length: 15 residues. J gave up 1 base and V 0 bases, and 2 bases lay outside the gene matches. Germline CDR1 GTSNPN, CDR2 SVGIG (reference sequence). This chain's CDR3 is CAWSVLAGRTDTQYF. Here the CDR3 DNA reads TGTGCCTGGAGTGTACTAGCGGGTCGCACAGATACGCAGTATTTT.

The chain combines TRBV2 with TRBJ1-5, with 8 bases that match TRBD1. Trimming removed 5 bases from V and 2 bases from J; junction bases left unmatched: 5. Germline CDR1 SNHLY, CDR2 FYNNEI. This CDR3 is built from 15 residues. The CDR3 nucleotides are TGTGCCAGCAGTTTGGACAGGGCGGGCAATCAGCCCCAGCATTTT. It translates to CASSLDRAGNQPQHF.